Here is one T cell receptor (beta chain) with its context. Its target is unknown. Data came from immunoSEQ multiplex PCR; TCRdb stores just in-frame clones and leaves some out. The sample carries about 150,000 clones, roughly 91% recorded once. The data were taken from a study of T cell responses to AZD1222 COVID-19 vaccine. For the study at large: Investigators merged groups given second doses at roughly 4 or roughly 12 weeks.

In germline, CDR1 is SGHRS, CDR2 YFSETQ. Deletions cut 1 base from V and 8 bases from J, with 10 bases between. The CDR3 has 13 residues. Study observations and caveats: Recipients of AZD1222 seropositive at baseline numbered only 5 to 7.

Source: peripheral blood, taken on day 0 of AZD1222 vaccination. The chain joins TRBV5-1 to TRBJ2-4; D gene uncertain. The sequence was collected from an adult in good health. This chain's CDR3 is CASSLYPEDIQYF. The CDR3 nucleotides read TGCGCCAGCAGCTTGTACCCCGAGGACATTCAGTACTTC.